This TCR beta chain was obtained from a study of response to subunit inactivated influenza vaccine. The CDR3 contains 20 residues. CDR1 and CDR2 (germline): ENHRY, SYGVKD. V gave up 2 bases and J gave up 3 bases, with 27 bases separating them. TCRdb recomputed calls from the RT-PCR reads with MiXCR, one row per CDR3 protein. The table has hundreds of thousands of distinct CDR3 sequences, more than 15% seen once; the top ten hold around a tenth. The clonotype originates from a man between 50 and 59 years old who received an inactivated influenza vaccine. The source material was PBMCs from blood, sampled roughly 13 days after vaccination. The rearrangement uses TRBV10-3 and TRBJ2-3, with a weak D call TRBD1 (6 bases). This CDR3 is CAISEPSPDRPYAATDTQYF. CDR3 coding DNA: TGTGCCATCAGTGAGCCGAGCCCCGACAGGCCGTACGCCGCTACAGATACGCAGTATTTT.